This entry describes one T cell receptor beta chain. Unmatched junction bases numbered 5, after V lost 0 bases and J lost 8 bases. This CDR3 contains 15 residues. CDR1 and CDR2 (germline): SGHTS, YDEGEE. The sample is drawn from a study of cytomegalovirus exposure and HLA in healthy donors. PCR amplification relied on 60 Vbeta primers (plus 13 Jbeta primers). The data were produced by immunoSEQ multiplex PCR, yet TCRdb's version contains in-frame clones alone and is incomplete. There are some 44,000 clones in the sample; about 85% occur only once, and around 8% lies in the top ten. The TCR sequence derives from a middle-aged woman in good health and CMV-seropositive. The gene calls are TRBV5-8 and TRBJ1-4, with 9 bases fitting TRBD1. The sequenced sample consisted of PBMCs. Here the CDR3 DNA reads TGTGCCAGCAGCTTGGGGGACAGGGATTTCGAAAAACTGTTTTTT. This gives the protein CASSLGDRDFEKLFF.